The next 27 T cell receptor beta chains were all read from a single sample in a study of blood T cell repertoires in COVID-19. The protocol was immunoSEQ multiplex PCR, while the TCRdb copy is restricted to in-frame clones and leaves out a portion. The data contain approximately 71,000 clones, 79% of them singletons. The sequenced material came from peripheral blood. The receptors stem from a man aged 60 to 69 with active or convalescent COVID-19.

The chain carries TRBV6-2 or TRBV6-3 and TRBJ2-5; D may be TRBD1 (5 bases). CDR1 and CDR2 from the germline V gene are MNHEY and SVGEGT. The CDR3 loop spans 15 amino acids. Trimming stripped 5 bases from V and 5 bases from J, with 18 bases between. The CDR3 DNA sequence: TGTGCCAGCAGTGACCTTAGGACACCGCGGGAGACCCAGTACTTC. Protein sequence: CASSDLRTPRETQYF.

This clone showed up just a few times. This chain's CDR3 is CASKERSSSYNEQFF. Written as DNA, the CDR3 is TGTGCCAGCAAGGAGCGGTCGAGCTCCTACAATGAGCAGTTCTTC. The V call is TRBV4-2, the J call TRBJ2-1, with D maybe TRBD2 (5 bases). Trimming took off 7 bases at V and 0 bases at J, with 13 bases between the two ends. Germline CDR1 and CDR2: LGHNA and YNFKEQ. There are 15 residues in the CDR3.

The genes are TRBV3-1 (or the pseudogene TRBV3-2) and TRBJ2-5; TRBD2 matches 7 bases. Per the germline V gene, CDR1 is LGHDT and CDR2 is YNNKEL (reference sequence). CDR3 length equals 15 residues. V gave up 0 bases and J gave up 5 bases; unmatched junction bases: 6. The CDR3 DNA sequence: TGTGCCAGCAGCCAAGATCCTAGCGGAGGGGAGACCCAGTACTTC. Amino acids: CASSQDPSGGETQYF.

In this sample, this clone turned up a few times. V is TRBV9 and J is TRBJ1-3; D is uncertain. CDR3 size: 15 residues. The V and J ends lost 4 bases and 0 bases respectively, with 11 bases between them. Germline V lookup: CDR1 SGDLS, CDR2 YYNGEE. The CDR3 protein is CASSLDGDSGNTIYF. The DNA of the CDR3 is TGTGCCAGCAGCTTGGATGGAGACTCTGGAAACACCATATATTTT.

The CDR3 nucleotides are TGTGCCACCAGCACTCCGGGACAGAAAAAACTGTTTTTT. Its protein product is CATSTPGQKKLFF. This chain links TRBV15 with TRBJ1-4; 7 bases align to TRBD1. The CDR3 runs to 13 residues. Trimming at V came to 4 bases and at J to 9 bases, leaving 5 bases not matched to a gene. CDR1 is LNHNV and CDR2 is YYDKDF in the germline V gene (reference sequence). Filled out from reference TRBV15 and TRBJ1-4, the complete variable domain reads DAMVIQNPRYQVTQFGKPVTLSCSQTLNHNVMYWYQQKSSQAPKLLFHYYDKDFNNEADTPDNFQSRRPNTSFCFLDIRSPGLGDTAMYLCATSTPGQKKLFFGSGTQLSVL.

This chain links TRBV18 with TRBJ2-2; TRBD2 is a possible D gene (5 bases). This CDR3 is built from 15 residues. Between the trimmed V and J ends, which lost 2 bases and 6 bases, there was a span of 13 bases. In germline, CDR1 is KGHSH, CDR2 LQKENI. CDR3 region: CASSPAGSTAGELFF. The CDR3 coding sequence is TGTGCCAGCTCACCAGCGGGCAGTACCGCCGGGGAGCTGTTTTTT.

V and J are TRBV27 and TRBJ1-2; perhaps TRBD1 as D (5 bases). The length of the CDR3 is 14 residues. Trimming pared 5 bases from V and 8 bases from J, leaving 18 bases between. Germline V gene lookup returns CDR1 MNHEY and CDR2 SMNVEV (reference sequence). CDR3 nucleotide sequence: TGTGCCAGCAGTCCGCACCTCCAGGGAGGGGGCTACACCTTC. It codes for CASSPHLQGGGYTF.

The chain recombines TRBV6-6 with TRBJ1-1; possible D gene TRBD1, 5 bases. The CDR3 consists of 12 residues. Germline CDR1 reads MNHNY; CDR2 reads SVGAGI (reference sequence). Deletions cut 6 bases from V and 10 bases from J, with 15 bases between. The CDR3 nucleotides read TGTGCCAGCAGGCCGGGGGGTTGGAGAGCTTTCTTT. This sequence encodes CASRPGGWRAFF.

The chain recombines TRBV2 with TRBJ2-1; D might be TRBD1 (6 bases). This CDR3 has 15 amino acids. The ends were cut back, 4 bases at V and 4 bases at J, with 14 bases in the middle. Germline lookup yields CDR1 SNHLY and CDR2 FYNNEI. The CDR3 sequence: CASSVRQAIYNEQFF. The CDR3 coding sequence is TGTGCCAGCAGTGTTCGACAGGCGATATACAATGAGCAGTTCTTC. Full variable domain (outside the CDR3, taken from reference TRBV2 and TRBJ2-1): EPEVTQTPSHQVTQMGQEVILRCVPISNHLYFYWYRQILGQKVEFLVSFYNNEISEKSEIFDDQFSVERPDGSNFTLKIRSTKLEDSAMYFCASSVRQAIYNEQFFGPGTRLTVL.

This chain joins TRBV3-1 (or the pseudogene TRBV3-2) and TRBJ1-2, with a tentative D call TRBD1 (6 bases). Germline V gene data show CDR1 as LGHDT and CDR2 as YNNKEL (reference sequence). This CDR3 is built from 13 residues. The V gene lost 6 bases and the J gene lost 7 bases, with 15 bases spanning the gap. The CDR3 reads CASRLQGTIGYTF. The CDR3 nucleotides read TGTGCCAGCAGGTTACAGGGTACTATTGGCTACACCTTC.

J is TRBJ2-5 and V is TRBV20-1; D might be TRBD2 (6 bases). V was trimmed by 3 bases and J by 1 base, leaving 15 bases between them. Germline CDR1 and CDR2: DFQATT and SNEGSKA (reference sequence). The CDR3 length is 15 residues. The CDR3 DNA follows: TGCAGTGCTAGTTGGCGGGGAATCCTCCAAGAGACCCAGTACTTC. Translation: CSASWRGILQETQYF.

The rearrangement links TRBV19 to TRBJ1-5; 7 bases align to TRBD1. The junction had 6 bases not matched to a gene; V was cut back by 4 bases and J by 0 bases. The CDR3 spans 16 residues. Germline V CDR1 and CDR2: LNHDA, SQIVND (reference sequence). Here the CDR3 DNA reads TGTGCCAGTAGTACCGGGACAGCTTATAGCAATCAGCCCCAGCATTTT. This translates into CASSTGTAYSNQPQHF.

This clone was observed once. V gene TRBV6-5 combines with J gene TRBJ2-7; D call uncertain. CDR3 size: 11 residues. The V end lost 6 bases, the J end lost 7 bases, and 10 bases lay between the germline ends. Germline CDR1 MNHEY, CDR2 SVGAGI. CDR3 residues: CASSRAGEQYF. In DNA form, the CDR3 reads TGTGCCAGCAGCCGAGCCGGGGAGCAGTACTTC.

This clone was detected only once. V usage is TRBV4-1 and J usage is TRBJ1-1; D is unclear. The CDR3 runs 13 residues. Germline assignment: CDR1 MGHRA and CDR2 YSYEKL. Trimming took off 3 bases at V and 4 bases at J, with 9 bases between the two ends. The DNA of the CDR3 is TGCGCCAGCAGCCAGGGGAGATTCACTGAAGCTTTCTTT. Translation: CASSQGRFTEAFF.

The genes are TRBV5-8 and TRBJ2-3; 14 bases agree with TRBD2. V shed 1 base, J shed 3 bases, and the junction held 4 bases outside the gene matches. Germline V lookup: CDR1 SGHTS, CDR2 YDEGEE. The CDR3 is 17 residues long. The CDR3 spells CASSLRTSGGSTDTQYF. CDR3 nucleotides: TGTGCCAGCAGCTTGCGGACTAGCGGGGGGTCGACAGATACGCAGTATTTT.

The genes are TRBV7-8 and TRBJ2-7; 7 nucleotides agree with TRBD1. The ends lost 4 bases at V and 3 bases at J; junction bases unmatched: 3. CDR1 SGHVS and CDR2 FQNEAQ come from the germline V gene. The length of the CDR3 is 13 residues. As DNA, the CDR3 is TGTGCCAGCAGCTCGGGACAGAACTACGAGCAGTACTTC. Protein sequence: CASSSGQNYEQYF. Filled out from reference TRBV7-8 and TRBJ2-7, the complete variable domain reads GAGVSQSPRYKVAKRGQDVALRCDPISGHVSLFWYQQALGQGPEFLTYFQNEAQLDKSGLPSDRFFAERPEGSVSTLKIQRTQQEDSAVYLCASSSGQNYEQYFGPGTRLTVT.

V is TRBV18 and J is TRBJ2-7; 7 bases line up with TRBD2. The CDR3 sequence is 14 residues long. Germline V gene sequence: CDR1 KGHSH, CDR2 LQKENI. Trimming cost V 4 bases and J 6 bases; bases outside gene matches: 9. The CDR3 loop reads CASSLARGVREQYF. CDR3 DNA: TGTGCCAGCTCACTGGCACGGGGGGTCCGCGAGCAGTACTTC.

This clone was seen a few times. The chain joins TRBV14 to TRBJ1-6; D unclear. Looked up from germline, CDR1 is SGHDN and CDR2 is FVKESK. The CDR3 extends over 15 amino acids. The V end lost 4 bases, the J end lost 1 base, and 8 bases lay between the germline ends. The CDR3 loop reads CASSPSLSYNSPLHF. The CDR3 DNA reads TGTGCCAGCAGCCCAAGCTTGTCCTATAATTCACCCCTCCACTTT.

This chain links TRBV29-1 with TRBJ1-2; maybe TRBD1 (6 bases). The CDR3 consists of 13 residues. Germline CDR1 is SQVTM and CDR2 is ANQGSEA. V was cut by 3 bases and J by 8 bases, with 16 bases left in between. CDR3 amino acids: CSVEGVTGQGYTF. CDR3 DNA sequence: TGCAGCGTTGAGGGGGTGACAGGTCAGGGCTACACCTTC.

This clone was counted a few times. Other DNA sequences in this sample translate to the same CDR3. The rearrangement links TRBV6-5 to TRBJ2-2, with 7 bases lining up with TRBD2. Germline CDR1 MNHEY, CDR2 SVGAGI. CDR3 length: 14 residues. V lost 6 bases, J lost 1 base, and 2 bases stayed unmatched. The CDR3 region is CASSSGGNTGELFF. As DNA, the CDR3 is TGTGCCAGCAGCTCGGGGGGGAACACCGGGGAGCTGTTTTTT.

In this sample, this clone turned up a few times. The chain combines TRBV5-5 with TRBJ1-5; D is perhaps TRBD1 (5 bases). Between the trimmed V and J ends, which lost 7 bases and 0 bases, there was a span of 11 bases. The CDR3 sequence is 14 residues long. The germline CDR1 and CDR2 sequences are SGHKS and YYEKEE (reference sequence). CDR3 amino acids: CASGGDNSNQPQHF. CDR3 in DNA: TGTGCCAGCGGGGGGGATAATAGCAATCAGCCCCAGCATTTT.

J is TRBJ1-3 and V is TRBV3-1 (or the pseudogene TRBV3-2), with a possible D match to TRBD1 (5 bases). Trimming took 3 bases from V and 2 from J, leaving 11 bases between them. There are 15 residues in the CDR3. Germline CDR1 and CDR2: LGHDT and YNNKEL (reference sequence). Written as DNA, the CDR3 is TGTGCCAGCAGCCACGCTGACAGAACTGGAAACACCATATATTTT. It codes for CASSHADRTGNTIYF.

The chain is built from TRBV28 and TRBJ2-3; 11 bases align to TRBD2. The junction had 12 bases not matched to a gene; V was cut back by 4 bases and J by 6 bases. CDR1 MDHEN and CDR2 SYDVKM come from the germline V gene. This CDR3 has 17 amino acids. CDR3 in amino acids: CASSSNRLAGLGDTQYF. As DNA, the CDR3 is TGTGCCAGCAGTTCGAATCGACTAGCGGGGCTGGGGGATACGCAGTATTTT. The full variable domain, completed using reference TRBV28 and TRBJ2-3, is DVKVTQSSRYLVKRTGEKVFLECVQDMDHENMFWYRQDPGLGLRLIYFSYDVKMKEKGDIPEGYSVSREKKERFSLILESASTNQTSMYLCASSSNRLAGLGDTQYFGPGTRLTVL.

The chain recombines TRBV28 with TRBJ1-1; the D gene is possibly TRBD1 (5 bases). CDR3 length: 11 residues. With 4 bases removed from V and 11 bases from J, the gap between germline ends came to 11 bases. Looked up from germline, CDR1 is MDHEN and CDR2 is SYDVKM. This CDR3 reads CASSSRGYAFF. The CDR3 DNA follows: TGTGCCAGCAGTTCTCGGGGGTATGCTTTCTTT. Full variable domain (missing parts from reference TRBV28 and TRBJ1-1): DVKVTQSSRYLVKRTGEKVFLECVQDMDHENMFWYRQDPGLGLRLIYFSYDVKMKEKGDIPEGYSVSREKKERFSLILESASTNQTSMYLCASSSRGYAFFGQGTRLTVV.

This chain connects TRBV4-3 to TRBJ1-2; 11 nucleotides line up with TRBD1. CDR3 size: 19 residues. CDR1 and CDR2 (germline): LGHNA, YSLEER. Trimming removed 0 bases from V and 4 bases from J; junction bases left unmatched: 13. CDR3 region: CASSQDARTGGLRGYGYTF. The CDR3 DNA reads TGCGCCAGCAGCCAAGATGCGCGGACAGGGGGCTTGCGTGGCTATGGCTACACCTTC.

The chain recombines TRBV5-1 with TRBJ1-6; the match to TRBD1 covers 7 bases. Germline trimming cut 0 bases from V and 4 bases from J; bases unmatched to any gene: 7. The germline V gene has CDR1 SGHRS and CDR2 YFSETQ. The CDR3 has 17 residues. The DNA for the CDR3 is TGCGCCAGCAGCTTGGCCGTCGCGGGACAGTATAATTCACCCCTCCACTTT. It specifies CASSLAVAGQYNSPLHF.

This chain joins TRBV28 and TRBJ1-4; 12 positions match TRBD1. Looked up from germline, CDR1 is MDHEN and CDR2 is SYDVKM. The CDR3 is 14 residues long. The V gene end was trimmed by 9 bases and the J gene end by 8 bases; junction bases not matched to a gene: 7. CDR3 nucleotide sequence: TGTGCCAGTACCCCCGGGACAGGGGGCGAAAAACTGTTTTTT. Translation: CASTPGTGGEKLFF.